The rows below give T cell receptor beta chains drawn from one sample of a study of blood T cell repertoires in COVID-19. The method was immunoSEQ multiplex PCR; TCRdb's version includes in-frame clones alone and lacks a portion of them. Of 350,000 to 500,000 clones in the sample, nearly 90% were seen once. Input material: PBMCs or T cells enriched from blood (not recorded which). These receptors all come from a woman in her late teens or twenties who had been exposed to COVID-19. CDR3s include the opening cysteine and the closing phenylalanine or tryptophan. D genes are given only for firm matches. The listing skips clone size in some rows; elsewhere it reads once, few, many or a size class.

v_gene	abundance	d_gene	j_gene	len	CDR3nt	CDR3aa
TRBV6-5	.	.	TRBJ1-5	13	TGTGCCAGCTTGGACAATAATTATCAGCCCCAGCATTTT	CASLDNNYQPQHF
TRBV6-5	few	.	TRBJ1-1	16	TGTGCCAGCAGTTACTCCGGAAAATTTGGAGACACTGAAGCTTTCTTT	CASSYSGKFGDTEAFF
TRBV7-9	.	.	TRBJ2-3	14	TGTGCCAGCAGCTTTGTCATGAGGGCAGATACGCAGTATTTT	CASSFVMRADTQYF
TRBV5-4	.	TRBD2	TRBJ2-3	17	TGTGCCAGCGGCAAAGCGGGGGGGTCCCTTAGGACAGATACGCAGTATTTT	CASGKAGGSLRTDTQYF
TRBV7-9	.	.	TRBJ1-1	14	TGTGCCAGCAGCCCCAGACAGGCGAACACTGAAGCTTTCTTT	CASSPRQANTEAFF
TRBV7-9	.	.	TRBJ2-7	13	TGTGCCAGCAGCTTAGCGGAGGGATCCGAGCAGTACTTC	CASSLAEGSEQYF
TRBV7-3	.	TRBD2	TRBJ2-5	15	TGTGCCAGCAGCTTTCGAGCGGGGGGGCCGGAGACCCAGTACTTC	CASSFRAGGPETQYF
TRBV23-1	.	TRBD1	TRBJ1-5	19	TGCGCCAGCAGTCAACAGGACAGGGAAAGGGTCATAAGCAATCAGCCCCAGCATTTT	CASSQQDRERVISNQPQHF
TRBV6-5	.	.	TRBJ2-5	13	TGTGCCGCCGCAATTGCGTACCAAGAGACCCAGTACTTC	CAAAIAYQETQYF
TRBV3-1/TRBV3-2	.	TRBD2	TRBJ2-1	17	TGTGCCAGCAGCCAAGATGGGCTAGCGGGGGCCTACAATGAGCAGTTCTTC	CASSQDGLAGAYNEQFF
TRBV5-1	few	TRBD1	TRBJ2-1	17	TGCGCCAGCAGCCCGGACAGGGGGGAAAGCTACTACAATGAGCAGTTCTTC	CASSPDRGESYYNEQFF
TRBV19	.	TRBD1	TRBJ2-6	18	TGTGCCAGTAGTGGGGCGGGACAGGGGTCTTCAGGGGCCAACGTCCTGACTTTC	CASSGAGQGSSGANVLTF
TRBV28	.	.	TRBJ1-2	14	TGTGCCAGCAGGATACAGGCGCCAGCTGGTGGCTACACCTTC	CASRIQAPAGGYTF
TRBV19	.	.	TRBJ1-5	14	TGTGCCAGTAGTGCATTGAGGGAGTCTCAGCCCCAGCATTTT	CASSALRESQPQHF
TRBV9	.	TRBD1	TRBJ2-3	14	TGTGCCAGCAGCACGGACAGGGTGGGAGATACGCAGTATTTT	CASSTDRVGDTQYF
TRBV7-9	.	TRBD2	TRBJ2-7	15	TGTGCCAGCAGCTTAAGCCTAGCGGGGGGCTACGAGCAGTACTTC	CASSLSLAGGYEQYF
TRBV25-1	.	.	TRBJ2-7	12	TGTGCCAGCAGTGAATCAGGCTACGAGCAGTACTTC	CASSESGYEQYF
TRBV28	.	.	TRBJ2-5	14	TGTGCCAGCAGTTTAGGGGGGAATCGCGAGACCCAGTACTTC	CASSLGGNRETQYF
TRBV7-8	.	.	TRBJ2-1	17	TGTGCCAGCAGTCGCTCCCTGGGGGCTAGCGGAGACAATGAGCAGTTCTTC	CASSRSLGASGDNEQFF
TRBV7-2	.	.	TRBJ1-1	14	TGTGCCAGCAGCTCCAGGGTGACCGGCACTGAAGCTTTCTTT	CASSSRVTGTEAFF
TRBV29-1	.	.	TRBJ2-1	12	TGCAGCGTGTGGAGCTCCTACAATGAGCAGTTCTTC	CSVWSSYNEQFF
TRBV5-6	.	TRBD2	TRBJ2-7	15	TGTGCCAGCAGCTTAGGACTAGCGTTTTCCTACGAGCAGTACTTC	CASSLGLAFSYEQYF
TRBV7-3	.	TRBD2	TRBJ2-1	16	TGTGCCAGCAGCTTAACGCCTAGCGGGGGCCTTAATGAGCAGTTCTTC	CASSLTPSGGLNEQFF